This T cell receptor beta chain stems from a study of blood T cell repertoires in COVID-19. The method was immunoSEQ multiplex PCR; TCRdb's version includes in-frame clones alone and lacks a portion of them. The repertoire holds a few hundred thousand clones, with more than 70% as singletons. Trimming shortened V by 5 bases and J by 11 bases, and 10 bases separated the two germline ends. Germline values: CDR1 SGHTA, CDR2 FQGNSA. This CDR3 is 11 amino acids long. The sequenced sample consisted of PBMCs or T cells enriched from blood (not recorded which). The rearrangement uses TRBV7-2 and TRBJ1-5; weak D call: TRBD1 (5 bases). This clonotype was sampled from a woman between 40 and 55 years old with acute COVID-19. The CDR3 protein is CASSPREAQHF. The CDR3 DNA follows: TGTGCCAGCAGCCCCAGGGAGGCCCAGCATTTT. Drawing the rest from reference TRBV7-2 and TRBJ1-5, the complete variable domain is GAGVSQSPSNKVTEKGKDVELRCDPISGHTALYWYRQSLGQGLEFLIYFQGNSAPDKSGLPSDRFSAERTGGSVSTLTIQRTQQEDSAVYLCASSPREAQHFGDGTRLSIL.